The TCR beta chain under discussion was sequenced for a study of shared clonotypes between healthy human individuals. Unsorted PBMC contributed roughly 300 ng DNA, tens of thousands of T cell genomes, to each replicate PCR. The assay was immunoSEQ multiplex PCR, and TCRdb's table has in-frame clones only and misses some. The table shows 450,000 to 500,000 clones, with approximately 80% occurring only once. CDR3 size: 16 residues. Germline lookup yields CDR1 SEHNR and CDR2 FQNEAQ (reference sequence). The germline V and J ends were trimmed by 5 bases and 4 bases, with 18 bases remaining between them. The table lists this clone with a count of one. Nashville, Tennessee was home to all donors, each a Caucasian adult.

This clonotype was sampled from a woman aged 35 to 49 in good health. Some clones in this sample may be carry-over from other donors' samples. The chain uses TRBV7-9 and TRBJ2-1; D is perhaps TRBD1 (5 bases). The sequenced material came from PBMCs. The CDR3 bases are TGTGCCAGCAGCCCCGATAAAAAGGGGTTTTACAATGAGCAGTTCTTC. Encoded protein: CASSPDKKGFYNEQFF.